This TCR beta chain was captured by sequencing in a study of cytomegalovirus exposure and HLA in healthy donors. Study-wide background: In terms of ancestry, the Caucasian-associated cluster contained roughly 81% of the 398 genotyped donors.

PCR amplification relied on 60 Vbeta primers (plus 13 Jbeta primers). TCRdb keeps only in-frame clones here, not all; method: immunoSEQ multiplex PCR. The repertoire holds around 110,000 clones, with around 73% as singletons. Notes on the study in general: TCR beta sequences reportedly predicted most subjects' HLA-A and HLA-B alleles accurately. Through in vitro validation, three CMV-associated chains were shown to be specific for CMV antigens.

A word on this clone: Its antigen is currently unknown. One end of the junction fails to match germline, which may point to a read error.

Germline CDR1 reads MNHNS; CDR2 reads SASEGT. The CDR3 is 16 residues long. The J gene is TRBJ1-2, the V gene TRBV6-1; 8 positions agree with TRBD1. The sequencing input was PBMCs. The sequence derives from a man aged 25-45 years in good health and CMV-seronegative. The CDR3 bases are TGTGCCATCAGTGAGACATTACCGACAGGGGTTAATGGCTACACCTTC. Translation gives CAISETLPTGVNGYTF.